The 6 T cell receptor beta chains given below trace back to one sample, sequenced in a study of cytotoxic CD8 clonotypes in ibrutinib-treated CLL. Here immunoSEQ multiplex PCR was the method, and the copy in TCRdb shows in-frame clones only, minus some. The repertoire holds tens of thousands of clones, roughly 69% seen once, with around an eighth in the top ten. The material was PBMCs, obtained after 12 months of ibrutinib treatment. Receptors were obtained from a human donor with chronic lymphocytic leukemia.

This clone came up a few times. The chain joins TRBV5-4 to TRBJ2-3; TRBD2 matches at 8 bases. CDR1 is SGHNT and CDR2 is YYREEE in the germline V gene (reference sequence). V shed 4 bases, J shed 7 bases, and the junction held 8 bases outside the gene matches. This CDR3 has 14 residues. This CDR3 is CASSQKRGSYTQYF. DNA of the CDR3: TGTGCCAGCAGCCAGAAGCGGGGGAGCTATACGCAGTATTTT.

The chain has TRBV21-1 and TRBJ1-4. TRBV21-1 constitutes a pseudogene. The CDR3 totals 15 residues. The CDR3 nucleotides are TGTGCCAGCAGCAAAGTATCGGGAGTCGATGAAAAACTGTTTTTT. This encodes CASSKVSGVDEKLFF.

Concerning this clone itself: One end of the junction varies from germline; a read error may be responsible. The chain couples TRBV28 to TRBJ2-4; D tentatively reads TRBD1 or TRBD2 (5 bases each). The CDR3 spans 12 residues. The V gene's germline CDR1 is MDHEN and CDR2 SYDVKM. For the CDR3, the DNA is TGTGCCAGCAGTTTGGGGGTCAGGCCACCTAACTTC. Its translation: CASSLGVRPPNF.

The chain recombines TRBV6-1 with TRBJ1-5, with unresolved D. The CDR3 consists of 12 residues. Trimming took 5 bases from V and 12 from J, leaving 14 bases between them. The germline CDR1 and CDR2 sequences are MNHNS and SASEGT. The CDR3 sequence: CASSISGAGQHF. Written as DNA, the CDR3 is TGTGCCAGCAGTATATCCGGAGCGGGCCAGCATTTT.

The chain couples TRBV7-6 to TRBJ2-1; 10 bases are a match to TRBD2. V shed 3 bases and J 9 bases; nucleotides not matched to a gene: 5. CDR1 is SGHVS, CDR2 FNYEAQ, per germline. The CDR3 has 14 residues. In nucleotides, the CDR3 is TGTGCCAGCAGCTTGGAACTAGCGGGGAGTGAGCAGTTCTTC. Its translation is CASSLELAGSEQFF.

This chain joins TRBV6-4 and TRBJ2-2, with 8 positions matching TRBD1. CDR3 size: 14 residues. The ends lost 6 bases at V and 4 bases at J; junction bases unmatched: 4. Germline CDR1 and CDR2: MRHNA and SNTAGT. The CDR3 region is CASRWTGSTGELFF. The CDR3, as DNA: TGTGCCAGCAGATGGACAGGGTCCACCGGGGAGCTGTTTTTT.